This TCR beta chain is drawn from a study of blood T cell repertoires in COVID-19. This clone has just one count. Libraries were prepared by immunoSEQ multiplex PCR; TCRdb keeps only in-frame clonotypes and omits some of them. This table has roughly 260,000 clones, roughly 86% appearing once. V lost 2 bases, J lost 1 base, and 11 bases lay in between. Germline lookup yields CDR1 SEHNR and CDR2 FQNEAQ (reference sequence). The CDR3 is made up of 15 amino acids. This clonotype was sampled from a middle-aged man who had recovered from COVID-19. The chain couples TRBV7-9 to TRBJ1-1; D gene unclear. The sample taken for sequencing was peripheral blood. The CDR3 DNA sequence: TGTGCCAGCAGCTTACGGGGTAATGGGAACACTGAAGCTTTCTTT. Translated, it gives CASSLRGNGNTEAFF. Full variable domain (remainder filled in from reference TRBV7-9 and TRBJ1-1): DTGVSQNPRHKITKRGQNVTFRCDPISEHNRLYWYRQTLGQGPEFLTYFQNEAQLEKSRLLSDRFSAERPKGSFSTLEIQRTEQGDSAMYLCASSLRGNGNTEAFFGQGTRLTVV.